The clone carrying this T cell receptor (beta chain) showed up just a few times. Germline trimming cut 3 bases from V and 6 bases from J; bases unmatched to any gene: 6. Germline CDR1 reads SGHRS; CDR2 reads YFSETQ. The CDR3 is made up of 14 amino acids. This entry belongs to a study of identical twins. MiXCR, run by TCRdb on the 5' RACE reads, gives a single entry per CDR3 protein. The data show some 730,000 distinct CDR3 sequences, over 15% seen once. The data also belong to a second study, concerning T cells expressing NK-cell markers.

The chain links TRBV5-1 to TRBJ2-1; 7 bases align to TRBD1. Sequencing was performed on PBMCs. This sequence was found in a woman aged 18-29 years in good health. The CDR3 DNA is TGCGCCAGCAGCTCGACAGGGTCCGTCAATGAGCAGTTCTTC. Translation gives CASSSTGSVNEQFF.